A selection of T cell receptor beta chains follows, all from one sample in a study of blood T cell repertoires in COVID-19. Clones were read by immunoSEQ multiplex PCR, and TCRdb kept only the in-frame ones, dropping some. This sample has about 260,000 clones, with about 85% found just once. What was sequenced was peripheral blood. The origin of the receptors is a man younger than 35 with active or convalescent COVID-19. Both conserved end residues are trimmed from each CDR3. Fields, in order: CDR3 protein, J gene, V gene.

cdr3_aa: ASSYSGGEGYT; j_call: TRBJ1-2; v_call: TRBV6-5
cdr3_aa: ASSQARGYEQY; j_call: TRBJ2-7; v_call: TRBV4-3
cdr3_aa: SFKRSGANVLT; j_call: TRBJ2-6; v_call: TRBV29-1
cdr3_aa: ASSQRDRGDNEQF; j_call: TRBJ2-1; v_call: TRBV7-9
cdr3_aa: ASSYGGGRTDTQY; j_call: TRBJ2-3; v_call: TRBV6-5
cdr3_aa: ASRRTLNQETQY; j_call: TRBJ2-5; v_call: TRBV5-6
cdr3_aa: ATSRPGLYNEQF; j_call: TRBJ2-1; v_call: TRBV15
cdr3_aa: ASSLGTSGNLRAFYEQY; j_call: TRBJ2-7; v_call: TRBV3-1/TRBV3-2
cdr3_aa: ASSWTHVANYGYT; j_call: TRBJ1-2; v_call: TRBV6-5
cdr3_aa: ASSVDPVSAEAF; j_call: TRBJ1-1; v_call: TRBV9
cdr3_aa: ASSSRGLTTYEQY; j_call: TRBJ2-7; v_call: TRBV19
cdr3_aa: ASSLSPLRDEQF; j_call: TRBJ2-1; v_call: TRBV7-9
cdr3_aa: ATSDFEGATYNEQF; j_call: TRBJ2-1; v_call: TRBV24-1
cdr3_aa: ASRGDRPYGYT; j_call: TRBJ1-2; v_call: TRBV5-6
cdr3_aa: ASSLEAGTSGLWSYEQY; j_call: TRBJ2-7; v_call: TRBV5-6
cdr3_aa: ASSHDGTAYSPLH; j_call: TRBJ1-6; v_call: TRBV4-2
cdr3_aa: SVGTRFDEQY; j_call: TRBJ2-7; v_call: TRBV29-1
cdr3_aa: ASSQETGRSYNSPLH; j_call: TRBJ1-6; v_call: TRBV4-1
cdr3_aa: ASSETKPPNTIY; j_call: TRBJ1-3; v_call: TRBV10-1
cdr3_aa: ASSVGVQTNIYGYT; j_call: TRBJ1-2; v_call: TRBV9
cdr3_aa: ASSVEARANTGELF; j_call: TRBJ2-2; v_call: TRBV9
cdr3_aa: ASSDRDNRDKLF; j_call: TRBJ1-4; v_call: TRBV11-2
cdr3_aa: ASTREWNTGELF; j_call: TRBJ2-2; v_call: TRBV6-5
cdr3_aa: ATSETSAQAGELF; j_call: TRBJ2-2; v_call: TRBV24-1
cdr3_aa: ASRWWGVLTLYEQY; j_call: TRBJ2-7; v_call: TRBV6-4
cdr3_aa: ASSEQETQY; j_call: TRBJ2-5; v_call: TRBV11-3
cdr3_aa: ASSFSIGYSPLH; j_call: TRBJ1-6; v_call: TRBV28
cdr3_aa: ASSRSWANQPQH; j_call: TRBJ1-5; v_call: TRBV19
cdr3_aa: ASSPGQGQYSPLH; j_call: TRBJ1-6; v_call: TRBV28
cdr3_aa: ASRTGGFATEAF; j_call: TRBJ1-1; v_call: TRBV7-9
cdr3_aa: ASSSTSGRAGTQY; j_call: TRBJ2-5; v_call: TRBV7-2
cdr3_aa: ASSTGQGTSYEQY; j_call: TRBJ2-7; v_call: TRBV11-3
cdr3_aa: ASSAGQVQGTQY; j_call: TRBJ2-5; v_call: TRBV5-1
cdr3_aa: SVEEDRANTEAF; j_call: TRBJ1-1; v_call: TRBV29-1
cdr3_aa: ASSLLAGGYEQY; j_call: TRBJ2-7; v_call: TRBV27
cdr3_aa: SATTAAKNIQY; j_call: TRBJ2-4; v_call: TRBV29-1
cdr3_aa: ASSLTGTSGYEQY; j_call: TRBJ2-7; v_call: TRBV11-3
cdr3_aa: ASSLLGEQF; j_call: TRBJ2-1; v_call: TRBV7-9
cdr3_aa: ASSWSAGAGSYEQY; j_call: TRBJ2-7; v_call: TRBV2
cdr3_aa: ASSRGGVGYNEQF; j_call: TRBJ2-1; v_call: TRBV7-2
cdr3_aa: SASNPGGRGNEAF; j_call: TRBJ1-1; v_call: TRBV20-1
cdr3_aa: ASSLGLGTDTQY; j_call: TRBJ2-3; v_call: TRBV6-2/TRBV6-3
cdr3_aa: ASSLSGRAELETQY; j_call: TRBJ2-5; v_call: TRBV7-7
cdr3_aa: ASTLESGMLGPNQPQH; j_call: TRBJ1-5; v_call: TRBV19
cdr3_aa: ASRGLAIPYEQY; j_call: TRBJ2-7; v_call: TRBV5-1
cdr3_aa: ASSQDVRGRDTIY; j_call: TRBJ1-3; v_call: TRBV4-3
cdr3_aa: ASMRQLSGNTIY; j_call: TRBJ1-3; v_call: TRBV19
cdr3_aa: ASSMGHRINQPQH; j_call: TRBJ1-5; v_call: TRBV19
cdr3_aa: ASSNPTGTGVVNEQF; j_call: TRBJ2-1; v_call: TRBV7-6
cdr3_aa: ASSSAVGRGSYNEQF; j_call: TRBJ2-1; v_call: TRBV7-9
cdr3_aa: ASGRGPLEQY; j_call: TRBJ2-7; v_call: TRBV5-4